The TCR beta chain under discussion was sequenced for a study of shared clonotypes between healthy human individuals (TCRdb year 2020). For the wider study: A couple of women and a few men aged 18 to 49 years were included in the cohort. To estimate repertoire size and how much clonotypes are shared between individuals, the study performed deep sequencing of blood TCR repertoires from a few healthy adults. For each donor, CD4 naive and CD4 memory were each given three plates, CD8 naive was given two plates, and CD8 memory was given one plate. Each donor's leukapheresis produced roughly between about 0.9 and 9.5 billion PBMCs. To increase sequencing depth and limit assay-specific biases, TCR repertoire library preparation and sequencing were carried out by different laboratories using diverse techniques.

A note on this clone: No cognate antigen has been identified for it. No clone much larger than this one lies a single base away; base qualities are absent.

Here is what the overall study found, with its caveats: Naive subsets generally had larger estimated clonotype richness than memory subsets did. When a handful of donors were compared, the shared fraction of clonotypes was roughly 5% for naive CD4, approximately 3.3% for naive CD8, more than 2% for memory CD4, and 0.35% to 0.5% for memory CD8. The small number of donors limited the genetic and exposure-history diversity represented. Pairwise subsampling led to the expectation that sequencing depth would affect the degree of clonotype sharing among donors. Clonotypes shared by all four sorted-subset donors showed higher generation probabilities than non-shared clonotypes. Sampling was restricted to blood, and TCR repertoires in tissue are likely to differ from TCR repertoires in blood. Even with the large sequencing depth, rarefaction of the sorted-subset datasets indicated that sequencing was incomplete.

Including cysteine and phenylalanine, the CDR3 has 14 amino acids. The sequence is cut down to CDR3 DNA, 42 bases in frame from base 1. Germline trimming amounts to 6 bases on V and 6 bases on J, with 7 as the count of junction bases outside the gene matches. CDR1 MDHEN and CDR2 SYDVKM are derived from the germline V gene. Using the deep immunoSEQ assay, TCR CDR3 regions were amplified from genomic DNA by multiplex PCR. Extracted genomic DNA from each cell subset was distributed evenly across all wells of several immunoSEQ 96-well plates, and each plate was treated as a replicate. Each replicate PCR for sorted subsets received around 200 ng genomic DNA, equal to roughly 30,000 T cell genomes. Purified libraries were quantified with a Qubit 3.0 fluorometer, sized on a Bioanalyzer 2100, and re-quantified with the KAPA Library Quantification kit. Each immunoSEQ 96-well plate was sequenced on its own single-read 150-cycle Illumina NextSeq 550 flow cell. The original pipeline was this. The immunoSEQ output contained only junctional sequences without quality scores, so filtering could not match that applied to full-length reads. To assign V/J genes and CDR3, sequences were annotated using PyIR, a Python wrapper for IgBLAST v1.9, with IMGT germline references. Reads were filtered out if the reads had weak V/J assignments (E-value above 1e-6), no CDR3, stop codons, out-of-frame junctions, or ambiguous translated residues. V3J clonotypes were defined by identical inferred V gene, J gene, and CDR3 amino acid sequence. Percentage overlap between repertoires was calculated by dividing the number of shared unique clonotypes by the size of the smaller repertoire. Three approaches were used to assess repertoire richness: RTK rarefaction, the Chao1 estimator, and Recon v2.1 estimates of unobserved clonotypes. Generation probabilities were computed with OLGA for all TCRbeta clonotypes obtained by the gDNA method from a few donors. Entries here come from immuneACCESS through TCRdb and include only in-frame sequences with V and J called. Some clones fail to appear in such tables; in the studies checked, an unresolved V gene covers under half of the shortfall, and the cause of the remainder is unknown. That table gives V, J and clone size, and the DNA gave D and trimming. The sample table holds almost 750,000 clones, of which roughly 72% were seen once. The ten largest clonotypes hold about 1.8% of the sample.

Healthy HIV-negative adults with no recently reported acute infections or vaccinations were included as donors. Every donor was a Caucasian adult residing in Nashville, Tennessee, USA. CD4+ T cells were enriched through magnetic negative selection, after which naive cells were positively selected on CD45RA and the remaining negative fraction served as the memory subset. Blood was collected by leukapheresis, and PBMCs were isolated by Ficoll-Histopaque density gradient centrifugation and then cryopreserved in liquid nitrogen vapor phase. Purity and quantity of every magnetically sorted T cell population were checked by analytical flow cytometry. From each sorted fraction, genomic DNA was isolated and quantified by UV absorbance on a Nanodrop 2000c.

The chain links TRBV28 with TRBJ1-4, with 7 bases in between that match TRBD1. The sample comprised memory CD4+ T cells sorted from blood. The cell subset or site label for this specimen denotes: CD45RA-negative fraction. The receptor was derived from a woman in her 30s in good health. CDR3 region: CASRMTGKYEKLFF. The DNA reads TGTGCCAGCAGAATGACAGGGAAGTATGAAAAACTGTTTTTT.